Listed below are T cell receptor beta chains from one sample, sequenced in a study of siplizumab effects on memory and regulatory T cells. Assay: immunoSEQ multiplex PCR; the TCRdb copy retains only in-frame clones and omits some. The sample records about 100,000 clones, roughly 94% being singletons. The sample taken for sequencing was non-Treg CD4+ T cells sorted from blood. All receptors derive from a human donor in good health. The CDR3 runs from the conserved cysteine through the conserved F or W. A D gene is named only where the DNA matches it firmly. Some rows mark clone size as missing; the rest say once, few, many or name a class of expanded clone.

size,J,V,length,D,DNA,CDR3
NA,TRBJ2-3,TRBV7-3,12,NA,TGTGCCAGCGGGGATGGCGTCGGTACGCAGTATTTT,CASGDGVGTQYF
NA,TRBJ2-3,TRBV7-3,17,TRBD2,TGTGCCAGCAGCCTACAAGGGACTAGCGGGAGTTCAGATACGCAGTATTTT,CASSLQGTSGSSDTQYF
NA,TRBJ2-7,TRBV27,13,NA,TGTGCCAGCACAACGTCCCCTGGCTACGAGCAGTACTTC,CASTTSPGYEQYF
NA,TRBJ1-3,TRBV2,16,TRBD1,TGTGCCAGCAGTCGGCGGACAGGAAGAACTGGAAACACCATATATTTT,CASSRRTGRTGNTIYF
NA,TRBJ1-1,TRBV6-4,15,NA,TGTGCCAGCAGTGACTCTTGGCCCGCGGGAGCTGAAGCTTTCTTT,CASSDSWPAGAEAFF
NA,TRBJ1-4,TRBV7-9,13,NA,TGTGCCAGCAGCTTAACGGGCAGGGAAAAACTGTTTTTT,CASSLTGREKLFF
NA,TRBJ2-7,TRBV7-7,15,NA,TGTGCCAGCAGCTTAGGAGGAATATGGCCCAACGAGCAGTACTTC,CASSLGGIWPNEQYF
NA,TRBJ2-2,TRBV5-1,16,NA,TGCGCCAGCAGCTTGGCCGATGGGGCGAACACCGGGGAGCTGTTTTTT,CASSLADGANTGELFF
few,TRBJ2-1,TRBV15,15,TRBD1,TGTGCCACCAGCAGAGAGGACAGGGCGTTAGGTGAGCAGTTCTTC,CATSREDRALGEQFF
NA,TRBJ2-1,TRBV29-1,14,TRBD1,TGCAGCGTTACAGGGGGCTTCGGCGGGAGTCGACAGTTCTTC,CSVTGGFGGSRQFF
NA,TRBJ2-7,TRBV18,14,NA,TGTGCCAGCTCACCGCTCGAGACAAAAGGGGAGCAGTACTTC,CASSPLETKGEQYF
NA,TRBJ2-3,TRBV7-9,15,NA,TGTGCCAGCAGCGAAAACAGGGAAATCACAGATACGCAGTATTTT,CASSENREITDTQYF
NA,TRBJ2-5,TRBV5-6,13,NA,TGTGCCAGCAGCTTGCGTCTCTCCGAGACCCAGTACTTC,CASSLRLSETQYF
NA,TRBJ2-3,TRBV6-6,14,NA,TGTGCCAGCAGTTTTGGCGGGATCGCAGATACGCAGTATTTT,CASSFGGIADTQYF
NA,TRBJ2-6,TRBV30,13,NA,TGTGCCACCAGAGTCTCTGGGGCCAACGTCCTGACTTTC,CATRVSGANVLTF
NA,TRBJ2-1,TRBV6-1,17,NA,TGTGCCAGCAGTGAAAGATCGGTTGTACTAGCCGGCAATGAGCAGTTCTTC,CASSERSVVLAGNEQFF
NA,TRBJ2-2,TRBV30,15,TRBD1,TGTGCCTGTTCTAGGACAGGTCTTGAAACCGGGGAGCTGTTTTTT,CACSRTGLETGELFF
NA,TRBJ1-1,TRBV6-1,15,TRBD1,TGTGCCAGCAGTGACACGACAGGGGTGGGCACTGAAGCTTTCTTT,CASSDTTGVGTEAFF
NA,TRBJ2-2,TRBV4-1,18,TRBD1,TGCGCCAGCAGTCCGGGACAGGGGGATTCACACAGCACCGGGGAGCTGTTTTTT,CASSPGQGDSHSTGELFF
NA,TRBJ2-7,TRBV2,13,NA,TGTGCCAGCAAGGAACACTTCTCCTACGAGCAGTACTTC,CASKEHFSYEQYF
NA,TRBJ1-2,TRBV6-5,11,NA,TGTGCCAGCAGCCCTGGCTATGGCTACACCTTC,CASSPGYGYTF
NA,TRBJ1-2,TRBV30,11,NA,TGTGCCTGGAGTGTAGACTATGGCTACACCTTC,CAWSVDYGYTF